This passage covers 11 T cell receptor beta chains from one sample sequenced in a study of shared clonotypes between healthy human individuals. The repertoire was sequenced with immunoSEQ multiplex PCR; TCRdb's copy has only in-frame clones and lacks some. The table has about 2.4 million clones, approximately 93% seen once. Sequencing was performed on naive CD4+ T cells from PBMCs. Specified subset: CD45RA+ positively selected. These receptors all come from a man between 18 and 29 years old in good health. Some clones in this sample may be carry-over from other donors' samples.

The chain has TRBV28 and TRBJ1-5; D may be TRBD1 (5 bases). Germline assignment: CDR1 MDHEN and CDR2 SYDVKM. Trimming removed 5 bases from V and 0 bases from J, with 8 bases in between. The CDR3 contains 14 residues. The DNA of the CDR3 is TGTGCCAGCAGTGGACACTATAGCAATCAGCCCCAGCATTTT. Translated: CASSGHYSNQPQHF.

This chain uses TRBV28 with TRBJ2-1, with no clear D. V lost 6 bases and J 0 bases, leaving 9 bases between the germline ends. The CDR3 spans 14 residues. Germline assignment: CDR1 MDHEN and CDR2 SYDVKM. CDR3 residues: CASSPASSYNEQFF. CDR3 in DNA: TGTGCCAGCAGCCCGGCTAGCTCCTACAATGAGCAGTTCTTC.

The V and J genes are TRBV30 and TRBJ1-6, with no clear D. The CDR3 has 11 amino acids. V lost 4 bases, J lost 6 bases, and 4 bases lay in between. CDR1 is GTSNPN and CDR2 is SVGIG in the germline V gene (reference sequence). CDR3 bases: TGTGCCTGGAACCTTAATTCACCCCTCCACTTT. Translating gives CAWNLNSPLHF.

The chain is built from TRBV5-6 and TRBJ2-4, with unresolved D. V dropped 0 bases and J dropped 3 bases, with 10 bases sitting between them. CDR3 length: 15 amino acids. Germline lookup yields CDR1 SGHDT and CDR2 YYEEEE. CDR3 sequence reads: CASSLGTYGKNIQYF. The DNA of the CDR3 is TGTGCCAGCAGCTTGGGAACCTACGGCAAAAACATTCAGTACTTC. The variable domain in full, completed from reference TRBV5-6 and TRBJ2-4, reads DAGVTQSPTHLIKTRGQQVTLRCSPKSGHDTVSWYQQALGQGPQFIFQYYEEEERQRGNFPDRFSGHQFPNYSSELNVNALLLGDSALYLCASSLGTYGKNIQYFGAGTRLSVL.

The rearrangement links TRBV5-6 to TRBJ1-2, with D possibly matching TRBD1 (6 bases). V was trimmed by 0 bases and J by 0 bases, leaving 12 bases between them. CDR1 SGHDT and CDR2 YYEEEE come from the germline V gene. This CDR3 contains 16 residues. DNA for the CDR3: TGTGCCAGCAGCTTGGGGGGGACAAGAGCTAACTATGGCTACACCTTC. Protein product: CASSLGGTRANYGYTF. The whole variable domain, remainder taken from reference TRBV5-6 and TRBJ1-2, is DAGVTQSPTHLIKTRGQQVTLRCSPKSGHDTVSWYQQALGQGPQFIFQYYEEEERQRGNFPDRFSGHQFPNYSSELNVNALLLGDSALYLCASSLGGTRANYGYTFGSGTRLTVV.

The chain employs TRBV6-4 and TRBJ2-3; a possible D gene is TRBD2 (6 bases). CDR3 length: 14 residues. V lost 5 bases to trimming and J lost 4 bases, with 13 bases between them. Germline-derived CDR1 and CDR2 are MRHNA and SNTAGT. The CDR3 loop reads CASSPTTGADTQYF. CDR3 nucleotides: TGTGCCAGCAGTCCCACTACGGGGGCAGATACGCAGTATTTT.

The chain links TRBV14 to TRBJ2-5; 10 bases line up with TRBD1. Looked up from germline, CDR1 is SGHDN and CDR2 is FVKESK. The CDR3 extends over 16 amino acids. Trimming took 5 bases from V and 4 from J; bases not matched to a gene: 10. The CDR3 sequence is CASSFYRDRGVETQYF. CDR3 bases: TGTGCCAGCAGCTTCTACCGGGACAGGGGTGTAGAGACCCAGTACTTC. The full variable domain, with the rest looked up from reference TRBV14 and TRBJ2-5, is EAGVTQFPSHSVIEKGQTVTLRCDPISGHDNLYWYRRVMGKEIKFLLHFVKESKQDESGMPNNRFLAERTGGTYSTLKVQPAELEDSGVYFCASSFYRDRGVETQYFGPGTRLLVL.

The rearrangement joins TRBV9 to TRBJ2-3; TRBD2 might be the D (5 bases). The V and J ends lost 0 bases and 2 bases respectively, with 10 bases between them. From germline, CDR1 is SGDLS and CDR2 YYNGEE. This CDR3 is 15 amino acids long. The CDR3 loop is CASSVGSTNTDTQYF. The CDR3 nucleotides read TGTGCCAGCAGCGTAGGTTCGACTAACACAGATACGCAGTATTTT.

V gene TRBV15 combines with J gene TRBJ1-2, with D maybe TRBD1 (5 bases). Germline assignment: CDR1 LNHNV and CDR2 YYDKDF (reference sequence). V was trimmed by 0 bases and J by 5 bases, leaving 10 bases between them. There are 14 residues in the CDR3. CDR3: CATSRERGRYGYTF. CDR3 sequence (DNA): TGTGCCACCAGCAGAGAACGGGGACGATATGGCTACACCTTC.

On this clone: The identical CDR3 is also encoded by other nucleotide sequences in the sample. The V gene is TRBV11-3, the J gene TRBJ2-1; D is undetermined. CDR1 is SGHNT and CDR2 is YENEEA in the germline V gene. Trimming shortened V by 5 bases and J by 0 bases, and 8 bases separated the two germline ends. The CDR3 extends over 14 amino acids. Here the CDR3 DNA reads TGTGCCAGCAGCCCGCAAAGCTCCTACAATGAGCAGTTCTTC. It specifies CASSPQSSYNEQFF.

The sample holds one count of this clone. The V call is TRBV18, the J call TRBJ2-1, with 9 bases identical to TRBD1. CDR3 length: 15 residues. With V trimmed by 0 bases and J by 12 bases, 9 bases remained unmatched. Germline lookup yields CDR1 KGHSH and CDR2 LQKENI. The CDR3 DNA follows: TGTGCCAGCTCACCACCTACAACCCACAGGGGGCGGCAGTTCTTC. Its protein product is CASSPPTTHRGRQFF.